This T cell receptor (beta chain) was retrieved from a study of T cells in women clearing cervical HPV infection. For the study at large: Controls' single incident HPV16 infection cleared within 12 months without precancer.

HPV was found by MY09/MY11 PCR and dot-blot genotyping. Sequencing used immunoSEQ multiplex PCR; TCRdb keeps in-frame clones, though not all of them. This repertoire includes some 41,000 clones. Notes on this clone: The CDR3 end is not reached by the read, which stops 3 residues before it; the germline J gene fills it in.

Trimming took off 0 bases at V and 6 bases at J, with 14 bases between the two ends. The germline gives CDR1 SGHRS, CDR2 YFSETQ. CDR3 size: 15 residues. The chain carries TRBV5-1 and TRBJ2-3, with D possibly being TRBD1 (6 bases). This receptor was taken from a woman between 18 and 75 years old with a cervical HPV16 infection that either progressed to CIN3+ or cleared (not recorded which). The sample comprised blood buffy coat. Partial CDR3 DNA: TGCGCCAGCAGCTTGGGGACAGCCCAGGCGGATACG. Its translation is CASSLGTAQADT. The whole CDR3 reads CASSLGTAQADTQYF.